The present entry profiles one TCR beta chain with its context. Only in-frame clones appear in the TCRdb table, and some are missing; sequencing was by immunoSEQ multiplex PCR. Found here are more than 150,000 clones, roughly 82% of them singletons; the top ten hold 11%. Enrolled through a virtual design, the participants were between about 18 and 100 years of age and came from under 30 US areas. The data stem from a study of blood T cell repertoires in COVID-19. Study at large: Both acute and convalescent COVID-19 samples were obtained from the United States, Italy and Spain.

The V segment lost 4 bases and the J segment 2 bases; nucleotides outside the gene matches: 13. CDR3 size: 18 residues. CDR1 is MDHEN and CDR2 is SYDVKM in the germline V gene. Sequenced sample: PBMCs or T cells enriched from blood (not recorded which). The gene calls are TRBV28 and TRBJ2-4; 8 bases match TRBD1. The TCR was taken from a man aged 45 to 65 who had recovered from COVID-19. As DNA, the CDR3 is TGTGCCAGCAGTTCCGGGACAGGACGATTAGGGACCAAAAACATTCAGTACTTC. It codes for CASSSGTGRLGTKNIQYF.